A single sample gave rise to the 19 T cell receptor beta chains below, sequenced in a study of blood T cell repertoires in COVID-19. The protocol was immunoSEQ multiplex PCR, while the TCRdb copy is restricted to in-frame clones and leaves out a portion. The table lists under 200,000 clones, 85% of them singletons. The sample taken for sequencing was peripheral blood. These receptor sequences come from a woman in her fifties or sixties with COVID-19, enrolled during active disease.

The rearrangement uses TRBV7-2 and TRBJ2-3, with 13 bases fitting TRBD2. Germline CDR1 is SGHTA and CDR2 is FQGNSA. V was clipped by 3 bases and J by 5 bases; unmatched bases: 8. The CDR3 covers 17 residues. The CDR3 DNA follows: TGTGCCAGCAGCTTGGAGCCGGGACTAGCGGGGAAAGATACGCAGTATTTT. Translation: CASSLEPGLAGKDTQYF.

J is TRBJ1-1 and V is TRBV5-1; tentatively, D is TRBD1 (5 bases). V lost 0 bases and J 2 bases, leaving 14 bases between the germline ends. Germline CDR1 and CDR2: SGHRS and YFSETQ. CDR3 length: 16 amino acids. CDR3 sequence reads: CASSLVGRATNTEAFF. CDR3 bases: TGCGCCAGCAGCTTGGTGGGCAGGGCAACCAACACTGAAGCTTTCTTT.

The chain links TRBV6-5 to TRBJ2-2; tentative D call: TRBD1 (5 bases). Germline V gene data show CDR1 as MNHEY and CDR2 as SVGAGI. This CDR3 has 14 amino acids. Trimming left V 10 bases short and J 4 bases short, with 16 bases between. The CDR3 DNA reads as TGTGCCATCAAAGAGACAGCCCCCACCGGGGAGCTGTTTTTT. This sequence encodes CAIKETAPTGELFF.

CDR3 sequence reads: CASSPQGAGANVLTF. DNA for the CDR3: TGTGCCAGCAGTCCACAGGGGGCTGGGGCCAACGTCCTGACTTTC. V gene TRBV11-3 combines with J gene TRBJ2-6, with 8 positions matching TRBD1. This CDR3 spans 15 amino acids. The V segment lost 6 bases and the J segment 2 bases; nucleotides outside the gene matches: 3. CDR1 and CDR2 from the germline V gene are SGHNT and YENEEA.

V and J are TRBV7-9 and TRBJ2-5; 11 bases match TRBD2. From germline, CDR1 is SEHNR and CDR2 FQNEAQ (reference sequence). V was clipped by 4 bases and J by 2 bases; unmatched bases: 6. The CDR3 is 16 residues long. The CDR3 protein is CASSSGTSGYQETQYF. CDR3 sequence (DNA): TGTGCCAGCAGCTCTGGGACTAGCGGATATCAAGAGACCCAGTACTTC.

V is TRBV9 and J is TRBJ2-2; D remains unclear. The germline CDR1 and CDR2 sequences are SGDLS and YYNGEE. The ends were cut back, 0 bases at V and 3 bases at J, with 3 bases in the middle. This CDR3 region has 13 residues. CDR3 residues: CASSVADTGELFF. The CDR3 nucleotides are TGTGCCAGCAGCGTAGCGGACACCGGGGAGCTGTTTTTT. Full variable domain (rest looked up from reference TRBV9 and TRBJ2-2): DSGVTQTPKHLITATGQRVTLRCSPRSGDLSVYWYQQSLDQGLQFLIQYYNGEERAKGNILERFSAQQFPDLHSELNLSSLELGDSALYFCASSVADTGELFFGEGSRLTVL.

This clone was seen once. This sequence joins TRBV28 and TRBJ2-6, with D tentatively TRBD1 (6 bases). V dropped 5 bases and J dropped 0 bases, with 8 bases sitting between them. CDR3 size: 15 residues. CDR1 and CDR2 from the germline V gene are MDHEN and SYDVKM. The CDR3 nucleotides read TGTGCCAGCAGTGCGGACAGCTCTGGGGCCAACGTCCTGACTTTC. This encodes CASSADSSGANVLTF.

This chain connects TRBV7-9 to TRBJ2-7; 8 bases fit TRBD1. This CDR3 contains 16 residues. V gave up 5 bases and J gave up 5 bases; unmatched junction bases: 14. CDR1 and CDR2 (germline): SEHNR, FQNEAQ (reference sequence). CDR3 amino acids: CASSITPTGEWDEQYF. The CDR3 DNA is TGTGCCAGCAGCATTACACCGACAGGGGAGTGGGACGAGCAGTACTTC.

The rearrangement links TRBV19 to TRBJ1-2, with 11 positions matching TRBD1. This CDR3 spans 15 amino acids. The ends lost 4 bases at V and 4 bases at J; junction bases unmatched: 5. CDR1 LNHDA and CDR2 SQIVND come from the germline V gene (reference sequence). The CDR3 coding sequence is TGTGCCAGTAGTAAAGGGACAGGGGGAGGCTATGGCTACACCTTC. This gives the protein CASSKGTGGGYGYTF.

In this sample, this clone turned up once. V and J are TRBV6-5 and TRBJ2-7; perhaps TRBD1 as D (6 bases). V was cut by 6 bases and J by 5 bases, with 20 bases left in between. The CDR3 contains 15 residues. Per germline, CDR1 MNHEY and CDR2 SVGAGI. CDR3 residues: CASRKDRKSTDEQYF. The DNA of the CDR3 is TGTGCCAGCAGAAAAGACAGGAAAAGCACGGACGAGCAGTACTTC.

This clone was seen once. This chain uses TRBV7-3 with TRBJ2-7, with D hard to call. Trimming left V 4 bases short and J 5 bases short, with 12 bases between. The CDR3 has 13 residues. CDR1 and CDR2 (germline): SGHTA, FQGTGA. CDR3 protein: CASSSYVVHEQYF. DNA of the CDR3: TGTGCCAGCAGCTCCTACGTCGTGCACGAGCAGTACTTC. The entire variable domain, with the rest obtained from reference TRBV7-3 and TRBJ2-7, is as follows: GAGVSQTPSNKVTEKGKYVELRCDPISGHTALYWYRQSLGQGPEFLIYFQGTGAADDSGLPNDRFFAVRPEGSVSTLKIQRTERGDSAVYLCASSSYVVHEQYFGPGTRLTVT.

The CDR3 nucleotides are TGTGCCAGCAGCCCCGGGTTGTCCGAGCAGTACTTC. Translating gives CASSPGLSEQYF. The chain links TRBV13 to TRBJ2-7; D is unresolved. The CDR3 runs 12 residues. Trimming took 5 bases from V and 6 from J, leaving 11 bases between them. The V gene's germline CDR1 is PRHDT and CDR2 FYEKMQ (reference sequence). Full variable domain (remainder filled in from reference TRBV13 and TRBJ2-7): AAGVIQSPRHLIKEKRETATLKCYPIPRHDTVYWYQQGPGQDPQFLISFYEKMQSDKGSIPDRFSAQQFSDYHSELNMSSLELGDSALYFCASSPGLSEQYFGPGTRLTVT.

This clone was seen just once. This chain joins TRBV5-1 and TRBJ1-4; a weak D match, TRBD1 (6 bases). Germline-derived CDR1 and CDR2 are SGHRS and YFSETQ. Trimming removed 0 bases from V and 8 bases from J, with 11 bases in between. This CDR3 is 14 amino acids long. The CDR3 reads CASSLAGVGEKLFF. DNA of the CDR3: TGCGCCAGCAGCTTGGCAGGGGTCGGAGAAAAACTGTTTTTT. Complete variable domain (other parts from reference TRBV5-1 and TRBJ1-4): KAGVTQTPRYLIKTRGQQVTLSCSPISGHRSVSWYQQTPGQGLQFLFEYFSETQRNKGNFPGRFSGRQFSNSRSEMNVSTLELGDSALYLCASSLAGVGEKLFFGSGTQLSVL.

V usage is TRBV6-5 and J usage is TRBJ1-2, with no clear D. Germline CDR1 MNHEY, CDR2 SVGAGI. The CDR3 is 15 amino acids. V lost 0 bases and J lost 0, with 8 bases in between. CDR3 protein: CASSYSLGANYGYTF. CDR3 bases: TGTGCCAGCAGTTACTCCCTCGGGGCTAACTATGGCTACACCTTC.

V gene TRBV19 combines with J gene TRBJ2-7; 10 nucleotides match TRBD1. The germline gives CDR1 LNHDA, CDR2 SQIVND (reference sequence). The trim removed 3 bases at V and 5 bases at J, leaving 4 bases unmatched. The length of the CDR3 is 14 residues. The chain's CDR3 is CASSMGQGSHEQYF. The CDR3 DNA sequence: TGTGCCAGTAGTATGGGACAGGGGAGCCACGAGCAGTACTTC.

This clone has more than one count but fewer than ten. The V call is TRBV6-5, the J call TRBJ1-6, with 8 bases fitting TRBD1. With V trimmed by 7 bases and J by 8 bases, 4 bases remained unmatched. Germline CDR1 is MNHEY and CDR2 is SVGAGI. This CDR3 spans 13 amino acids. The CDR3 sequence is CASKDRDYSPLHF. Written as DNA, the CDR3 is TGTGCCAGCAAGGACAGGGACTATTCACCCCTCCACTTT.

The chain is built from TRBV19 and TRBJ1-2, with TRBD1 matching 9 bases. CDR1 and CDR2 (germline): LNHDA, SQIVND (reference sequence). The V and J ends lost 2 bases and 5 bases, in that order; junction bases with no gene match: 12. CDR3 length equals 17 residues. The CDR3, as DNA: TGTGCCAGTAGTATAAGGGACAGGGTACGTGGGGAGTATGGCTACACCTTC. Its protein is CASSIRDRVRGEYGYTF.

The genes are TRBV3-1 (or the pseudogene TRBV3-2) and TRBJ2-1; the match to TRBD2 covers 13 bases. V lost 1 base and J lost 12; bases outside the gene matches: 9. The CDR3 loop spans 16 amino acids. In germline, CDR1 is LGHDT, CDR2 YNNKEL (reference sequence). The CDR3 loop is CASSQAELAGGSRQFF. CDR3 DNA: TGTGCCAGCAGCCAAGCGGAACTAGCGGGGGGGAGCAGGCAGTTCTTC.

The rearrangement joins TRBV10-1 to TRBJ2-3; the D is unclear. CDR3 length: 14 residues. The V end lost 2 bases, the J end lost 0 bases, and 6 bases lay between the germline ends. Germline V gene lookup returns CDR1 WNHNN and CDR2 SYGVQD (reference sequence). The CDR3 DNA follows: TGCGCCAGCAGTGAGGACTCTAGCACAGATACGCAGTATTTT. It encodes CASSEDSSTDTQYF.